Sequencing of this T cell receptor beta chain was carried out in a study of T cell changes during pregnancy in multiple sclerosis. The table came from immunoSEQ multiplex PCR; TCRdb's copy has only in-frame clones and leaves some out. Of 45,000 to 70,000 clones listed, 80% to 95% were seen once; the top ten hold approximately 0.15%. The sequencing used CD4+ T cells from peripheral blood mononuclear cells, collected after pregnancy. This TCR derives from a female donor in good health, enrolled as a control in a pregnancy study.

Here the CDR3 reads CASSMTGGNQPQHF. CDR3 bases: TGTGCCAGTTCGATGACGGGTGGGAATCAGCCCCAGCATTTT. The V and J genes are TRBV19 and TRBJ1-5; D ambiguous. V was shortened by 8 bases and J by 4 bases, with 15 bases between the two germline ends. The CDR3 runs 14 residues. Germline CDR1 reads LNHDA; CDR2 reads SQIVND (reference sequence).